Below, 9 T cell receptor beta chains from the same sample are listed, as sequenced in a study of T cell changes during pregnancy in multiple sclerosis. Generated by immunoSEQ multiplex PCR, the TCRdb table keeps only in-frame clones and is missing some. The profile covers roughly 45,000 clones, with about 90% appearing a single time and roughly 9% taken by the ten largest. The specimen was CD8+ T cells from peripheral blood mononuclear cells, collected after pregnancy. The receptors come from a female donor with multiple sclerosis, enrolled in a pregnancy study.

The CDR3 protein is CASSSGATNTGELFF. For the CDR3, the DNA is TGTGCCAGCAGCTCCGGTGCGACGAACACCGGGGAGCTGTTTTTT. The V gene is TRBV7-9, the J gene TRBJ2-2; D unclear. V was trimmed by 4 bases and J by 0 bases, leaving 9 bases between them. The V gene's germline CDR1 is SEHNR and CDR2 FQNEAQ (reference sequence). The CDR3 loop spans 15 amino acids.

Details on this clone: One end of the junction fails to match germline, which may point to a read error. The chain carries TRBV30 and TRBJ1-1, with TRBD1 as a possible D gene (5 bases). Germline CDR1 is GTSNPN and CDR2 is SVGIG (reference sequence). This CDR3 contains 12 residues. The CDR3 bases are TGTGCCTGGAGGGCAGACAGCCCGATCCTTATATTT. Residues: CAWRADSPILIF.

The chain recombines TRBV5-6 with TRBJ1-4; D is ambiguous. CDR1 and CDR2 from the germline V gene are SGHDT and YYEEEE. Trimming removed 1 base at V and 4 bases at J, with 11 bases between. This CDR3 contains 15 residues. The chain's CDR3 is CASSLFAGDNEKLFF. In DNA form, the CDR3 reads TGTGCCAGCAGCTTGTTTGCCGGTGATAATGAAAAACTGTTTTTT.

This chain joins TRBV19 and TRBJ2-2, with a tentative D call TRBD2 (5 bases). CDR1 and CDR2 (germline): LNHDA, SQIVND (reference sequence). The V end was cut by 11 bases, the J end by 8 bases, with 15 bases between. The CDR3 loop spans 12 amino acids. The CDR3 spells CASWRPGGELFF. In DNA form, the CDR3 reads TGTGCCTCGTGGAGGCCTGGGGGGGAGCTGTTTTTT. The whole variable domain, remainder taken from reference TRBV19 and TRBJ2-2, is DGGITQSPKYLFRKEGQNVTLSCEQNLNHDAMYWYRQDPGQGLRLIYYSQIVNDFQKGDIAEGYSVSREKKESFPLTVTSAQKNPTAFYLCASWRPGGELFFGEGSRLTVL.

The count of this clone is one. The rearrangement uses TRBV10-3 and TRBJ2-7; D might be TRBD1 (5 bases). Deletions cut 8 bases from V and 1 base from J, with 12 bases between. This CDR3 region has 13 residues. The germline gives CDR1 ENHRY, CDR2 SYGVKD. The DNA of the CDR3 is TGTGCCATCTTTTCGACAGCTTCCTACGAGCAGTACTTC. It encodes CAIFSTASYEQYF.

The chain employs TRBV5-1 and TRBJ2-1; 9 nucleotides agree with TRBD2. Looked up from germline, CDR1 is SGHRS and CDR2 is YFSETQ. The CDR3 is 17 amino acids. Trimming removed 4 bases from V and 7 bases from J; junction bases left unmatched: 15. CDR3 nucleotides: TGCGCCAGCAGCCAGCGGGAACGGGGACTAGCTGTGAATGAGCAGTTCTTC. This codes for CASSQRERGLAVNEQFF.

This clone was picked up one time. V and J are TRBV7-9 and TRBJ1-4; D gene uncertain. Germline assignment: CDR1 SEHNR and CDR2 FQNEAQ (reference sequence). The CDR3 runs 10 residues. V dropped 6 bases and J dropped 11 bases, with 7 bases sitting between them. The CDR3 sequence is CASSNSKLFF. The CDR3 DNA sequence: TGTGCCAGCAGTAATTCCAAACTGTTTTTT. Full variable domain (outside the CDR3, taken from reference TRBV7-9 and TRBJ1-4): DTGVSQNPRHKITKRGQNVTFRCDPISEHNRLYWYRQTLGQGPEFLTYFQNEAQLEKSRLLSDRFSAERPKGSFSTLEIQRTEQGDSAMYLCASSNSKLFFGSGTQLSVL.

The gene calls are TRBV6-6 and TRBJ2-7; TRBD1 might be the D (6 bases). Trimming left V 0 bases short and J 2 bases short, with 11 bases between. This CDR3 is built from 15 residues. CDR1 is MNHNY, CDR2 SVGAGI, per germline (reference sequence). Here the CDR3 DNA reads TGTGCCAGCAGTTACTCTGGACAGATAACCTACGAGCAGTACTTC. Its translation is CASSYSGQITYEQYF.

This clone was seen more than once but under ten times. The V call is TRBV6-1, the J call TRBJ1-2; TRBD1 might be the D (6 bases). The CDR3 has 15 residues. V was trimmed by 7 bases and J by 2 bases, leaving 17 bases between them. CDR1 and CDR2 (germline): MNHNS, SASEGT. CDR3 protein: CASIQSWDNNYGYTF. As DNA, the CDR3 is TGTGCCAGCATTCAAAGTTGGGACAACAACTATGGCTACACCTTC.